These T cell receptor beta chains were read from a single sample in a study of beta chain features in type 1 diabetes. Here immunoSEQ multiplex PCR was the method, and the copy in TCRdb shows in-frame clones only, minus some. The sample includes about 210,000 clones, roughly a tenth of them seen just once. The material sequenced was central memory CD4+ T cells from blood. These receptors were collected from a man aged 18-30 years in good health. CDR3s include the opening cysteine and the closing phenylalanine or tryptophan. Each record gives: V gene, clone size, D gene, J gene, CDR3 DNA, CDR3 protein. A D gene is named only where the DNA matches it firmly. Some rows mark clone size as missing; the rest say once, few, many or name a class of expanded clone.

v_call: TRBV6-4
clone_size: few
d_call: TRBD2
j_call: TRBJ2-1
cdr3_nt: TGTGCCAGCAGCGCCGGGACTAGCGGGATGGGTGAGCAGTTCTTC
cdr3_aa: CASSAGTSGMGEQFF

v_call: TRBV2
clone_size: few
d_call: NA
j_call: TRBJ2-1
cdr3_nt: TGTGCCAGCAGTCAGTATCGCGGGATGGACAATGAGCAGTTCTTC
cdr3_aa: CASSQYRGMDNEQFF

v_call: TRBV29-1
clone_size: NA
d_call: NA
j_call: TRBJ1-1
cdr3_nt: TGCAGCGTTGAACTTCGGGATGAAGCTTTCTTT
cdr3_aa: CSVELRDEAFF

v_call: TRBV29-1
clone_size: NA
d_call: TRBD2
j_call: TRBJ2-1
cdr3_nt: TGCAGCGTGAACCCCGGGAGGCCCTCCTACAATGAGCAGTTCTTC
cdr3_aa: CSVNPGRPSYNEQFF

v_call: TRBV9
clone_size: NA
d_call: NA
j_call: TRBJ1-2
cdr3_nt: TGTGCCAGCAGCGTAGGAGGTAACTATGGCTACACCTTC
cdr3_aa: CASSVGGNYGYTF

v_call: TRBV27
clone_size: few
d_call: NA
j_call: TRBJ2-7
cdr3_nt: TGTGCCAGCAGACTACAGGGATCCTACGAGCAGTACTTC
cdr3_aa: CASRLQGSYEQYF

v_call: TRBV2
clone_size: few
d_call: TRBD1
j_call: TRBJ1-4
cdr3_nt: TGTGCCAGCGGAACCGGGACAGGGGGCGAAAAACTGTTTTTT
cdr3_aa: CASGTGTGGEKLFF

v_call: TRBV7-9
clone_size: many
d_call: NA
j_call: TRBJ2-3
cdr3_nt: TGTGCCAGCAACACCTGGACAGCTTCGGGTACGCAGTATTTT
cdr3_aa: CASNTWTASGTQYF

v_call: TRBV11-2
clone_size: NA
d_call: NA
j_call: TRBJ1-2
cdr3_nt: TGTGCCAGCAGCTCAATACGACGACTCGGGACGCGTTATGGCTACACCTTC
cdr3_aa: CASSSIRRLGTRYGYTF

v_call: TRBV6-6
clone_size: NA
d_call: TRBD2
j_call: TRBJ2-7
cdr3_nt: TGTGCCAGCAGTTACGGAGCGGGAGGCCCCTACGAGCAGTACTTC
cdr3_aa: CASSYGAGGPYEQYF

v_call: TRBV7-8
clone_size: many
d_call: TRBD2
j_call: TRBJ2-1
cdr3_nt: TGTGCCAGCAGCTTACGGACTAGCTCCTACAATGAGCAGTTCTTC
cdr3_aa: CASSLRTSSYNEQFF

v_call: TRBV14
clone_size: NA
d_call: NA
j_call: TRBJ2-5
cdr3_nt: TGTGCCAGCAGCGCGCAGGGTTACCTAAAGGGAGAGACCCAGTACTTC
cdr3_aa: CASSAQGYLKGETQYF

v_call: TRBV15
clone_size: once
d_call: TRBD2
j_call: TRBJ2-3
cdr3_nt: TGTGCCACCAGCAGAGATCTAGCGGGGGCCTCTAGCACAGATACGCAGTATTTT
cdr3_aa: CATSRDLAGASSTDTQYF

v_call: TRBV10-3
clone_size: NA
d_call: TRBD2
j_call: TRBJ2-5
cdr3_nt: TGTGCCATCAGTGACTACTCTAGCGGGAGTTACCAAGAGACCCAGTACTTC
cdr3_aa: CAISDYSSGSYQETQYF

v_call: TRBV18
clone_size: NA
d_call: NA
j_call: TRBJ2-7
cdr3_nt: TGTGCCAGCTCCCGGGGCAGGACCGACTACGAGCAGTACTTC
cdr3_aa: CASSRGRTDYEQYF

v_call: TRBV4-3
clone_size: NA
d_call: NA
j_call: TRBJ2-7
cdr3_nt: TGCGCCAGCAGCCAAGATTACGGGAGACGGGACGAGCAGTACTTC
cdr3_aa: CASSQDYGRRDEQYF

v_call: TRBV18
clone_size: NA
d_call: TRBD1
j_call: TRBJ2-7
cdr3_nt: TGTGCCAGCTCACCCTCCGGGACAGGGTCGTACGAGCAGTACTTC
cdr3_aa: CASSPSGTGSYEQYF

v_call: TRBV30
clone_size: NA
d_call: NA
j_call: TRBJ1-5
cdr3_nt: TGTGCCTGGAGTAACCGAGAAAATAGCAATCAGCCCCAGCATTTT
cdr3_aa: CAWSNRENSNQPQHF

v_call: TRBV28
clone_size: NA
d_call: NA
j_call: TRBJ1-1
cdr3_nt: TGTGCCAGCAGTTTACTCTTCGGGGGGAGAATGAACACTGAAGCTTTCTTT
cdr3_aa: CASSLLFGGRMNTEAFF

v_call: TRBV11-2
clone_size: few
d_call: NA
j_call: TRBJ1-2
cdr3_nt: TGTGCCAGCAGCCCCCTTAGGGGTAGGACTGCGGATGGCTACACCTTC
cdr3_aa: CASSPLRGRTADGYTF

v_call: TRBV27
clone_size: few
d_call: TRBD1
j_call: TRBJ2-7
cdr3_nt: TGTGCCAGCACCAATACAGGGGTTCTAGGCGAGCAGTACTTC
cdr3_aa: CASTNTGVLGEQYF

v_call: TRBV9
clone_size: few
d_call: TRBD2
j_call: TRBJ2-7
cdr3_nt: TGTGCCAGCAGCCGACTAGCCGGCGAGCAGTACTTC
cdr3_aa: CASSRLAGEQYF

v_call: TRBV14
clone_size: NA
d_call: NA
j_call: TRBJ2-7
cdr3_nt: TGTGCCAGCAGCCGGGGACTGGAAAACTACGAGCAGTACTTC
cdr3_aa: CASSRGLENYEQYF

v_call: TRBV6-5
clone_size: NA
d_call: TRBD2
j_call: TRBJ2-1
cdr3_nt: TGTGCCAGCACTTCCGGGACTAGCGGAGACAATGAGCAGTTCTTC
cdr3_aa: CASTSGTSGDNEQFF

v_call: TRBV9
clone_size: NA
d_call: NA
j_call: TRBJ1-2
cdr3_nt: TGTGCCAGCAGCGTAAAGGGCATTAACTATGGCTACACCTTC
cdr3_aa: CASSVKGINYGYTF

v_call: TRBV11-2
clone_size: NA
d_call: NA
j_call: TRBJ2-1
cdr3_nt: TGTGCCAGCAGCTTAACCTCAAACAATGAGCAGTTCTTC
cdr3_aa: CASSLTSNNEQFF

v_call: TRBV4-2
clone_size: few
d_call: TRBD2
j_call: TRBJ2-5
cdr3_nt: TGTGCCAGCAGCCATGGGACTAGTGCGCAAGAGACCCAGTACTTC
cdr3_aa: CASSHGTSAQETQYF

v_call: TRBV9
clone_size: NA
d_call: NA
j_call: TRBJ2-3
cdr3_nt: TGTGCCAGCAGCGTCGGCAGGGGCGGAGGAGATACGCAGTATTTT
cdr3_aa: CASSVGRGGGDTQYF

v_call: TRBV25-1
clone_size: many
d_call: TRBD2
j_call: TRBJ2-2
cdr3_nt: TGTGCCAGCAGTGAGTGGCTAGCGGGCACCGGGGAGCTGTTTTTT
cdr3_aa: CASSEWLAGTGELFF

v_call: TRBV2
clone_size: many
d_call: NA
j_call: TRBJ2-3
cdr3_nt: TGTGCCAGCACCATAGCGGATGCGGTAGATACGCAGTATTTT
cdr3_aa: CASTIADAVDTQYF

v_call: TRBV5-4
clone_size: many
d_call: NA
j_call: TRBJ1-1
cdr3_nt: TGTGCCAGCAGCTTGGCAACACAAAACACTGAAGCTTTCTTT
cdr3_aa: CASSLATQNTEAFF

v_call: TRBV4-2
clone_size: NA
d_call: NA
j_call: TRBJ2-7
cdr3_nt: TGTGCCAGCAGCCATCAAAAGGGGGACGAGCAGTACTTC
cdr3_aa: CASSHQKGDEQYF

v_call: TRBV7-2
clone_size: few
d_call: NA
j_call: TRBJ1-4
cdr3_nt: TGTGCCAGCAGCCCCGCGGTTACTAATGAAAAACTGTTTTTT
cdr3_aa: CASSPAVTNEKLFF

v_call: TRBV5-1
clone_size: few
d_call: TRBD1
j_call: TRBJ2-7
cdr3_nt: TGCGCCAGCAGCTTGGATTGGACAGGGTCCTACGAGCAGTACTTC
cdr3_aa: CASSLDWTGSYEQYF

v_call: TRBV5-1
clone_size: NA
d_call: NA
j_call: TRBJ2-3
cdr3_nt: TGCGCCAGCGGCGAGCGGTCGAACACAGATACGCAGTATTTT
cdr3_aa: CASGERSNTDTQYF

v_call: TRBV7-9
clone_size: few
d_call: NA
j_call: TRBJ2-7
cdr3_nt: TGTGCCAGCAGCTCCACAGGTCGCTACGAGCAGTACTTC
cdr3_aa: CASSSTGRYEQYF

v_call: TRBV5-1
clone_size: few
d_call: NA
j_call: TRBJ1-1
cdr3_nt: TGCGCCAGCAGCTTGGCCCGGGACACCGATAAAGCTTTCTTT
cdr3_aa: CASSLARDTDKAFF

v_call: TRBV7-9
clone_size: NA
d_call: TRBD1
j_call: TRBJ2-7
cdr3_nt: TGTGCCAGCAGCCCTACAGGGGACTACGAGCAGTACTTC
cdr3_aa: CASSPTGDYEQYF

v_call: TRBV7-2
clone_size: few
d_call: NA
j_call: TRBJ2-7
cdr3_nt: TGTGCCAGCAGCTTAGCGGGGGTGCCCTCCTACGAGCAGTACTTC
cdr3_aa: CASSLAGVPSYEQYF

v_call: TRBV9
clone_size: NA
d_call: NA
j_call: TRBJ2-7
cdr3_nt: TGTGCCAGCAGCCCCGGTTGGTCAGGGACCTACGAGCAGTACTTC
cdr3_aa: CASSPGWSGTYEQYF

v_call: TRBV6-4
clone_size: NA
d_call: NA
j_call: TRBJ2-6
cdr3_nt: TGTGCCAGCAGTCCGGTGTACTCTGGGGCCAACGTCCTGACTTTC
cdr3_aa: CASSPVYSGANVLTF

v_call: TRBV10-3
clone_size: NA
d_call: TRBD2
j_call: TRBJ2-1
cdr3_nt: TGTGCCATCAGTGATCTAGCGGGAGGGCCGAACAATGAGCAGTTCTTC
cdr3_aa: CAISDLAGGPNNEQFF

v_call: TRBV6-6
clone_size: few
d_call: NA
j_call: TRBJ2-7
cdr3_nt: TGTGCCAGCAGTTACGCGTTCGCGCACGGCTACGAGCAGTACTTC
cdr3_aa: CASSYAFAHGYEQYF

v_call: TRBV2
clone_size: NA
d_call: NA
j_call: TRBJ2-3
cdr3_nt: TGTGCCAGCAGCTTATCCGGCGGGAGCACAGATACGCAGTATTTT
cdr3_aa: CASSLSGGSTDTQYF